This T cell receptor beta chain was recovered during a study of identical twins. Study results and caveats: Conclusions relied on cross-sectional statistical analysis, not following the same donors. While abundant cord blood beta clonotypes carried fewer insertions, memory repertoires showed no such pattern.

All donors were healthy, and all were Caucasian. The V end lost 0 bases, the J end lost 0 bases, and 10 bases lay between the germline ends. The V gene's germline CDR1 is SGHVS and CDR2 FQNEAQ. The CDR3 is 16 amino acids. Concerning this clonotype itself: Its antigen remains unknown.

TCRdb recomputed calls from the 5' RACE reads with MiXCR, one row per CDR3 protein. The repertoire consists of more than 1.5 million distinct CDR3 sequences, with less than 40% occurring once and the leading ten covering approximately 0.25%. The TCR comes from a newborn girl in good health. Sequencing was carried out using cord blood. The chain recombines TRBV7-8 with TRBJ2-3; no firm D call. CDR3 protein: CASSLAVVASTDTQYF. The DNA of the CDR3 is TGTGCCAGCAGCTTAGCGGTCGTTGCTAGCACAGATACGCAGTATTTT.